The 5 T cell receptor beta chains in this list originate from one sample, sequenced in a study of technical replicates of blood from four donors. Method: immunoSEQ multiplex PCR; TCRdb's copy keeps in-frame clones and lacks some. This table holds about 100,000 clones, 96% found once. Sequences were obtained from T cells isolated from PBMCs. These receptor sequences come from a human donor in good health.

In DNA, the CDR3 is TGTGCCAGCAGCTTGTTGCTGGCAGGGAGGGAGGCTTTCTTT. It translates to CASSLLLAGREAFF. The V and J genes are TRBV5-4 and TRBJ1-1; perhaps TRBD1 as D (5 bases). Germline CDR1 is SGHNT and CDR2 is YYREEE (reference sequence). V was cut by 1 base and J by 11 bases, with 18 bases left in between. The CDR3 length is 14 residues.

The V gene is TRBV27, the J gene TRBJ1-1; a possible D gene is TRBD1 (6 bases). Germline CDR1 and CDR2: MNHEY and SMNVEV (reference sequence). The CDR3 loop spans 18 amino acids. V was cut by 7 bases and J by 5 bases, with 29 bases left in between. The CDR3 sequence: CASTAVGAQGRGETEAFF. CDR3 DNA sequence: TGTGCCAGCACCGCTGTGGGGGCCCAGGGACGGGGGGAGACTGAAGCTTTCTTT.

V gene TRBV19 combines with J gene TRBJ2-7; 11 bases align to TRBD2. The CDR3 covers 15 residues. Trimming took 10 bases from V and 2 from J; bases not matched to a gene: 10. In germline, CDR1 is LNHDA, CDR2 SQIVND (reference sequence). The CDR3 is CATAPLLAGAYEQYF. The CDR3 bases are TGTGCCACCGCCCCACTACTAGCGGGAGCCTACGAGCAGTACTTC.

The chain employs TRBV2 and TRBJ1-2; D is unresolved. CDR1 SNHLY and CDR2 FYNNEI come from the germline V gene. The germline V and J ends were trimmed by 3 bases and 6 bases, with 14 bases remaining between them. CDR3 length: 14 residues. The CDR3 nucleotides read TGTGCCAGCAGTGAGGAGGAGGGTTTCAATGGCTACACCTTC. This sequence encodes CASSEEEGFNGYTF.

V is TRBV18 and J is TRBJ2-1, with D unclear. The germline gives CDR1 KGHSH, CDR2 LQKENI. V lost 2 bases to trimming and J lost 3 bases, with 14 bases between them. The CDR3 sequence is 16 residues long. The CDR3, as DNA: TGTGCCAGCTCACCATCCGGCAGTAGCCTCTACAATGAGCAGTTCTTC. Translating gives CASSPSGSSLYNEQFF.